One and the same sample provided the 27 T cell receptor beta chains below, sequenced in a study of human T cells and chemical hapten exposure (dated by TCRdb to about 2021). Preparation of the library involved RACE. Sequenced on a NextSeq 500. TCRdb ran its own pipeline on the public reads, namely fastp trimming at Q25 and MiXCR clone calling, and kept in-frame beta chains. Entries that share a CDR3 protein sequence are merged under the most common genes and DNA. The sample contains 95,000 to 150,000 distinct CDR3 sequences, roughly 12% of them found a single time. Around 2.8% of the sample is in the top ten clones. Taken with the paper, the label for time point translates to: pre-sensitization, week 0. The sample's treatment or condition label is to be understood as: therapeutic diphenylcyclopropenone sensitization with weekly scalp DPC. The source was whole blood, collected in connection with sensitization to the hapten diphenylcyclopropenone (DPC). The origin of the receptors is a woman under 30 with alopecia areata. Some clones in this sample may be carry-over from other donors' samples.

The chain recombines TRBV20-1 with TRBJ2-3; 7 bases are shared with TRBD2. The CDR3 is 15 residues long. The J segment lost 1 base and the V segment lost 6 bases, leaving 10 bases of the junction unmatched. Germline V gives CDR1 DFQATT, CDR2 SNEGSKA (reference sequence). The CDR3 spells CSASPRAGGTDTQYF. CDR3 bases: TGCAGTGCCTCTCCTCGGGCGGGGGGCACAGATACGCAGTATTTT.

The CDR3 DNA sequence: TGTGCCAGCAGCTTAGAGGGAGGGAGCTCCTACGAGCAGTACTTC. Its protein product is CASSLEGGSSYEQYF. V is TRBV7-2 and J is TRBJ2-7; 7 nucleotides agree with TRBD2. CDR1 is SGHTA, CDR2 FQGNSA, per germline. The CDR3 has 15 amino acids. J lost 0 bases, V lost 1 base, and 3 bases had no gene match.

In its sample, this clonotype was seen many times. V usage is TRBV5-6 and J usage is TRBJ2-7, with 9 bases fitting TRBD1. This CDR3 is 15 amino acids long. Per the germline V gene, CDR1 is SGHDT and CDR2 is YYEEEE. Trimming took 3 bases from V and 3 from J; bases not matched to a gene: 7. CDR3 in amino acids: CASSSAGTGHYEQYF. The CDR3 DNA follows: TGTGCCAGCAGCTCGGCCGGGACAGGGCACTACGAGCAGTACTTC.

This clonotype was detected only a few times. The V call is TRBV6-5, the J call TRBJ2-2, with D possibly matching TRBD1 (5 bases). Trimming left V 6 bases short and J 3 bases short, with 11 bases between. Germline V gene lookup returns CDR1 MNHEY and CDR2 SVGAGI. The CDR3 consists of 14 residues. The DNA for the CDR3 is TGTGCCAGCAGACAAACAGGTTACACCGGGGAGCTGTTTTTT. It codes for CASRQTGYTGELFF.

The chain employs TRBV20-1 and TRBJ2-7, with TRBD1 matching 8 bases. This CDR3 comprises 14 residues. Trimming removed 6 bases from V and 0 bases from J; junction bases left unmatched: 7. Germline values: CDR1 DFQATT, CDR2 SNEGSKA (reference sequence). The CDR3 loop is CSAEGQGNSYEQYF. The CDR3 nucleotides read TGCAGTGCAGAAGGACAGGGAAACTCCTACGAGCAGTACTTC.

This clonotype was seen a handful of times. V usage is TRBV5-4 and J usage is TRBJ1-2, with D possibly being TRBD1 (6 bases). V gave up 0 bases and J gave up 4 bases, with 13 bases separating them. Germline CDR1 and CDR2: SGHNT and YYREEE (reference sequence). The CDR3 spans 15 residues. CDR3 amino acids: CASSLGRGKGYGYTF. CDR3 in DNA: TGTGCCAGCAGCTTGGGCAGGGGCAAGGGCTATGGCTACACCTTC.

This clonotype has ten or more counts. The CDR3 bases are TGTGCCAGCTCACCTTCCCCCGGGACAGGGGGTTCCCCCCTTATGAAAAACATTCAGTACTTC. This translates into CASSPSPGTGGSPLMKNIQYF. The chain employs TRBV18 and TRBJ2-4; TRBD1 matches 11 bases. This CDR3 comprises 21 residues. The V segment lost 3 bases and the J segment 4 bases; nucleotides outside the gene matches: 20. Looked up from germline, CDR1 is KGHSH and CDR2 is LQKENI. The full variable domain, rest sourced from reference TRBV18 and TRBJ2-4, is NAGVMQNPRHLVRRRGQEARLRCSPMKGHSHVYWYRQLPEEGLKFMVYLQKENIIDESGMPKERFSAEFPKEGPSILRIQQVVRGDSAAYFCASSPSPGTGGSPLMKNIQYFGAGTRLSVL.

The chain uses TRBV5-5 and TRBJ2-1; D is uncertain. This CDR3 region has 15 residues. V lost 0 bases to trimming and J lost 2 bases, with 9 bases between them. Germline CDR1 SGHKS, CDR2 YYEKEE (reference sequence). CDR3 DNA sequence: TGTGCCAGCAGCTTGGGATTAGGTGCCTACAATGAGCAGTTCTTC. It yields the protein CASSLGLGAYNEQFF.

The V call is TRBV3-1, the J call TRBJ2-2; D not resolved. V was pared by 1 base and J by 0 bases, with 9 bases between. The CDR3 runs 16 residues. Germline CDR1 is LGHDT and CDR2 is YNNKEL (reference sequence). CDR3 DNA: TGTGCCAGCAGCCAAGCGGCAGCTTCGAACACCGGGGAGCTGTTTTTT. Protein sequence: CASSQAAASNTGELFF.

The chain is built from TRBV2 and TRBJ2-1; no firm D call. Deletions cut 2 bases from V and 9 bases from J, with 8 bases between. CDR3 length equals 12 residues. Germline V lookup: CDR1 SNHLY, CDR2 FYNNEI. CDR3 loop: CASSERFGEQFF. DNA for the CDR3: TGTGCCAGCAGTGAAAGGTTCGGTGAGCAGTTCTTC. Full variable domain (remainder filled in from reference TRBV2 and TRBJ2-1): EPEVTQTPSHQVTQMGQEVILRCVPISNHLYFYWYRQILGQKVEFLVSFYNNEISEKSEIFDDQFSVERPDGSNFTLKIRSTKLEDSAMYFCASSERFGEQFFGPGTRLTVL.

This clonotype was detected a few times. The chain couples TRBV6-2 or TRBV6-3 to TRBJ1-1; D is ambiguous. The length of the CDR3 is 15 residues. CDR1 and CDR2 from the germline V gene are MNHEY and SVGEGT. Between the trimmed V and J ends, which lost 0 bases and 0 bases, there was a span of 8 bases. CDR3 in amino acids: CASSYSRGLNTEAFF. CDR3 in DNA: TGTGCCAGCAGTTACTCTCGAGGCTTGAACACTGAAGCTTTCTTT.

This clonotype was observed at least ten times. This rearrangement joins TRBV20-1 to TRBJ1-2, with a possible D match to TRBD1 (5 bases). Trimming took 6 bases from V and 3 from J, leaving 14 bases between them. This CDR3 has 13 amino acids. Per germline, CDR1 DFQATT and CDR2 SNEGSKA (reference sequence). CDR3 sequence (DNA): TGCAGTGCCCCCACGGGAGGGGACTATGGCTACACCTTC. This gives the protein CSAPTGGDYGYTF.

This clonotype turned up a few times. The chain uses TRBV7-2 and TRBJ2-7, with TRBD2 as a possible D gene (5 bases). Looked up from germline, CDR1 is SGHTA and CDR2 is FQGNSA. The CDR3 has 14 amino acids. V lost 3 bases, J lost 4 bases, and 13 bases lay in between. The CDR3 loop reads CASSLTGIRYEQYF. The CDR3 DNA is TGTGCCAGCAGCTTGACCGGGATCCGGTACGAGCAGTACTTC.

The rearrangement links TRBV20-1 to TRBJ1-2, with 10 bases fitting TRBD1. With 6 bases clipped from V and 2 bases from J, the junction kept 6 bases outside the gene matches. There are 14 residues in the CDR3. CDR1 DFQATT and CDR2 SNEGSKA come from the germline V gene (reference sequence). CDR3 sequence reads: CSAPPGQGNYGYTF. The CDR3 DNA reads TGCAGTGCACCTCCGGGACAGGGGAACTATGGCTACACCTTC.

This clonotype was recorded many times. This rearrangement joins TRBV6-1 to TRBJ1-2; a possible D gene is TRBD1 (5 bases). Between the trimmed V and J ends, which lost 6 bases and 3 bases, there was a span of 29 bases. The germline V gene encodes CDR1 MNHNS and CDR2 SASEGT. The length of the CDR3 is 19 residues. The CDR3, as DNA: TGTGCCAGCAGCGGCGGTGGGGCAACGATGCGACAGTGGTACTATGGCTACACCTTC. It specifies CASSGGGATMRQWYYGYTF.

This clonotype was picked up a small number of times. The V gene is TRBV18, the J gene TRBJ1-1, with TRBD1 matching 8 bases. After removal of 3 bases from V and 1 base from J, the junction contained 1 base not matched to a gene. CDR1 is KGHSH, CDR2 LQKENI, per germline. This CDR3 has 14 amino acids. The CDR3, as DNA: TGTGCCAGCTCACCGCAGGGGGCGAACACTGAAGCTTTCTTT. Protein sequence: CASSPQGANTEAFF.

This chain joins TRBV6-2 or TRBV6-3 and TRBJ2-2; 14 nucleotides line up with TRBD2. Germline lookup yields CDR1 MNHEY and CDR2 SVGEGT. This CDR3 is 19 amino acids long. The V and J ends lost 7 bases and 0 bases, in that order; junction bases with no gene match: 10. Here the CDR3 reads CASTYRGLAGGSNTGELFF. DNA for the CDR3: TGTGCCAGCACATACAGAGGACTAGCGGGAGGCTCGAACACCGGGGAGCTGTTTTTT.

The CDR3 loop is CSGGWRTGELFF. Here the CDR3 DNA reads TGCAGCGGGGGCTGGCGGACCGGGGAGCTGTTTTTT. This chain connects TRBV29-1 to TRBJ2-2; D might be TRBD1 (5 bases). Germline V gives CDR1 SQVTM, CDR2 ANQGSEA. V dropped 7 bases and J dropped 5 bases, with 11 bases sitting between them. The CDR3 runs to 12 residues.

CDR3 protein: CASRRDGVSNQPQHF. CDR3 DNA sequence: TGTGCCAGCAGAAGGGACGGAGTCTCTAATCAGCCCCAGCATTTT. This chain connects TRBV2 to TRBJ1-5, with D perhaps TRBD1 (5 bases). The CDR3 is made up of 15 amino acids. The germline CDR1 and CDR2 sequences are SNHLY and FYNNEI. V was clipped by 6 bases and J by 4 bases, with 16 bases between them.

This clonotype was observed at least ten times. The rearrangement uses TRBV28 and TRBJ2-5; D may be TRBD2 (6 bases). The CDR3 runs to 15 residues. Germline V gives CDR1 MDHEN, CDR2 SYDVKM. Trimming took 6 bases from V and 1 from J, leaving 15 bases between them. The CDR3 is CASRLAGSAQETQYF. In DNA, the CDR3 is TGTGCCAGCAGATTGGCGGGAAGCGCCCAAGAGACCCAGTACTTC.

The chain employs TRBV29-1 and TRBJ2-7; possibly TRBD1 for D (6 bases). Germline assignment: CDR1 SQVTM and CDR2 ANQGSEA. This CDR3 region has 12 residues. The V end lost 6 bases, the J end lost 0 bases, and 9 bases lay between the germline ends. CDR3 in DNA: TGCAGCGTGACAGGTCTCTCCTACGAGCAGTACTTC. It codes for CSVTGLSYEQYF.

This chain uses TRBV30 with TRBJ2-3; D is unresolved. The germline gives CDR1 GTSNPN, CDR2 SVGIG (reference sequence). V was trimmed by 0 bases and J by 2 bases, leaving 9 bases between them. This CDR3 region has 14 residues. The CDR3 reads CAWSVVGNTDTQYF. The CDR3 coding sequence is TGTGCCTGGAGTGTAGTTGGGAACACAGATACGCAGTATTTT.

This clonotype has a handful of counts. The V call is TRBV7-9, the J call TRBJ2-7; a possible D gene is TRBD1 (5 bases). Germline values: CDR1 SEHNR, CDR2 FQNEAQ (reference sequence). Trimming left V 5 bases short and J 3 bases short, with 11 bases between. This CDR3 has 13 amino acids. Written as DNA, the CDR3 is TGTGCCAGCAGCCCTCCCAGGGTCTACGAGCAGTACTTC. Its protein product is CASSPPRVYEQYF.

CDR3 sequence reads: CASSLLFSGANVLTF. CDR3 bases: TGTGCCAGCAGCTTGCTGTTCTCTGGGGCCAACGTCCTGACTTTC. V is TRBV5-4 and J is TRBJ2-6; D is uncertain. The CDR3 is 15 residues long. Trimming removed 1 base from V and 0 bases from J, with 5 bases in between. Germline assignment: CDR1 SGHNT and CDR2 YYREEE (reference sequence).

V is TRBV3-1 and J is TRBJ2-5; 12 nucleotides line up with TRBD2. The CDR3 runs 17 residues. J lost 2 bases, V lost 11 bases, and 15 bases had no gene match. Germline values: CDR1 LGHDT, CDR2 YNNKEL (reference sequence). The CDR3 coding sequence is TGTGCCTCGACGGGCGGATTCGGGACTAGCGGGCAAGAGACCCAGTACTTC. Translated: CASTGGFGTSGQETQYF.

The V and J genes are TRBV7-9 and TRBJ2-3; tentative D call: TRBD1 (5 bases). Trimming pared 5 bases from V and 2 bases from J, leaving 11 bases between. From germline, CDR1 is SEHNR and CDR2 FQNEAQ (reference sequence). The CDR3 spans 14 residues. The DNA of the CDR3 is TGTGCCAGCAGCGGTGTGGGGCCCACAGATACGCAGTATTTT. Protein: CASSGVGPTDTQYF.

This clonotype was seen only a few times. The chain carries TRBV20-1 and TRBJ2-3, with 9 bases aligning to TRBD2. CDR1 and CDR2 (germline): DFQATT, SNEGSKA (reference sequence). The CDR3 sequence is 14 residues long. V dropped 3 bases and J dropped 2; count of bases not matched to a gene: 3. The CDR3 reads CSARRGGYTDTQYF. CDR3 nucleotides: TGCAGTGCTAGGCGGGGGGGATACACAGATACGCAGTATTTT.